One sample yielded the 29 T cell receptor beta chains listed below, sequenced in a study of T cells expressing NK-cell markers. TCRdb reworked the 5' RACE reads into one entry per CDR3 protein, no DNA. The listing records a few hundred thousand distinct CDR3 sequences. Sequencing was done on a sample of blood T cells: a sorted CD56 or NKG2C T cell subset, CD4+ or CD8+ T cells, or bulk PBMC T cells (not recorded which). These receptors originate from a man between 18 and 69 years old in good health.

This chain uses TRBV5-5 with TRBJ1-2. The CDR3 length is 12 residues. Per germline, CDR1 SGHKS and CDR2 YYEKEE (reference sequence). CDR3: CASSLRQSGYTF.

V is TRBV12-3 or TRBV12-4 and J is TRBJ2-1; the D call of TRBD1 rests on TCRdb alone, since no DNA is present to check it. The CDR3 is made up of 15 amino acids. The CDR3 reads CASRPGQGAENEQFF.

The V call is TRBV6-5, the J call TRBJ2-2; TCRdb indicates TRBD2, and absent DNA this call remains unverified. Germline V gene data show CDR1 as MNHEY and CDR2 as SVGAGI. This CDR3 region has 15 residues. The CDR3: CASSYSWEPTGELFF.

The rearrangement uses TRBV2 and TRBJ2-1; TCRdb calls TRBD2, which cannot be checked without DNA. Looked up from germline, CDR1 is SNHLY and CDR2 is FYNNEI. This CDR3 comprises 13 residues. Here the CDR3 reads CARGTSGGNEQFF.

This chain joins TRBV7-6 and TRBJ2-7; TCRdb proposes TRBD1, but this gene call is untestable without DNA. CDR3 length: 14 amino acids. Germline V gives CDR1 SGHVS, CDR2 FNYEAQ. CDR3 region: CASSSRQGSYEQYF.

V usage is TRBV19 and J usage is TRBJ1-5. The CDR3 totals 16 residues. Germline CDR1 LNHDA, CDR2 SQIVND (reference sequence). CDR3 sequence: CASSMGSGTVVEPQHF.

This chain links TRBV7-9 with TRBJ1-2; the D gene TCRdb calls, TRBD1, cannot be checked with no DNA. CDR1 is SEHNR, CDR2 FQNEAQ, per germline (reference sequence). This CDR3 region has 15 residues. CDR3 sequence: CASSPHKAQGNGYTF.

V usage is TRBV29-1 and J usage is TRBJ2-5; the TCRdb D gene call, TRBD1, has no DNA to confirm it. Looked up from germline, CDR1 is SQVTM and CDR2 is ANQGSEA. CDR3 size: 14 residues. CDR3 region: CSALDRINQETQYF.

The chain combines TRBV12-3 or TRBV12-4 with TRBJ2-5; the D gene TCRdb calls, TRBD2, cannot be checked with no DNA. The CDR3 totals 15 residues. The CDR3 is CASSLSASGRKTQYF.

The CDR3 loop reads CASSLDRGTDTQYF. V is TRBV5-1 and J is TRBJ2-3; as DNA is missing, the TRBD1 call by TCRdb cannot be tested. The CDR3 has 14 amino acids. Looked up from germline, CDR1 is SGHRS and CDR2 is YFSETQ.

CDR3: CASSSQNRVETQYF. The J gene is TRBJ2-5, the V gene TRBV7-6; no DNA is available, so the TRBD1 call from TCRdb remains unchecked. The CDR3 is 14 residues long. Germline V lookup: CDR1 SGHVS, CDR2 FNYEAQ.

V gene TRBV12-3 or TRBV12-4 combines with J gene TRBJ2-2; the TCRdb D gene call, TRBD1, has no DNA to confirm it. This CDR3 contains 17 residues. Here the CDR3 reads CATKFTPSRGPTGELFF.

This chain's CDR3 is CASSAGLAGGRALETQYF. The chain joins TRBV5-1 to TRBJ2-5; TCRdb indicates TRBD2, and absent DNA this call remains unverified. Germline V lookup: CDR1 SGHRS, CDR2 YFSETQ. This CDR3 contains 18 residues.

The chain carries TRBV12-3 or TRBV12-4 and TRBJ2-5. This CDR3 region has 17 residues. The CDR3 loop is CASSSPKLTYADETQYF.

This chain joins TRBV6-5 and TRBJ2-7; TCRdb proposes TRBD1, but this gene call is untestable without DNA. The CDR3 is 15 amino acids. The germline V gene has CDR1 MNHEY and CDR2 SVGAGI. The CDR3 region is CASSYERGSRDEQYF.

The genes are TRBV11-1 and TRBJ2-3; lacking DNA, the TRBD2 call made by TCRdb goes unchecked. Germline lookup yields CDR1 SGHAT and CDR2 FQDESV (reference sequence). This CDR3 region has 19 residues. The CDR3 region is CASSPGTSGGHLYTDTQYF.

This chain joins TRBV6-5 and TRBJ2-6. The CDR3 length is 17 residues. CDR1 and CDR2 (germline): MNHEY, SVGAGI. The CDR3 loop reads CASSYSGFSSGANVLTF.

CDR3: CATSDLWTGRLQPQHF. This chain connects TRBV24-1 to TRBJ1-5; TCRdb returns TRBD1, unconfirmable since there is no DNA. The CDR3 has 16 amino acids. Germline-derived CDR1 and CDR2 are KGHDR and SFDVKD.

The chain joins TRBV7-2 to TRBJ1-5. The CDR3 is 13 amino acids. Looked up from germline, CDR1 is SGHTA and CDR2 is FQGNSA. CDR3: CASSLDSYQPQHF.

The rearrangement uses TRBV11-2 and TRBJ2-4; TCRdb's D call, TRBD1, is unchecked because there is no DNA. CDR3 size: 19 residues. CDR1 and CDR2 from the germline V gene are SGHAT and FQNNGV. The CDR3 spells CASSFEGGGTGGSKNIQYF.

The CDR3 loop is CSARESSARGPSYEQYF. The chain employs TRBV20-1 and TRBJ2-7; TCRdb outputs TRBD1, but without DNA this stays unchecked. The CDR3 consists of 17 residues. Germline assignment: CDR1 DFQATT and CDR2 SNEGSKA (reference sequence).

The chain couples TRBV20-1 to TRBJ2-2; TCRdb outputs TRBD2, but without DNA this stays unchecked. CDR1 is DFQATT, CDR2 SNEGSKA, per germline (reference sequence). The CDR3 covers 18 residues. CDR3 sequence reads: CSARVRGRTSGNTGELFF.

The chain uses TRBV7-2 and TRBJ2-7; checking the TCRdb D call of TRBD2 is not possible without DNA. The V gene's germline CDR1 is SGHTA and CDR2 FQGNSA. This CDR3 has 14 amino acids. The CDR3 reads CASSLTPAISGQYF. The whole variable domain, remainder taken from reference TRBV7-2 and TRBJ2-7, is GAGVSQSPSNKVTEKGKDVELRCDPISGHTALYWYRQSLGQGLEFLIYFQGNSAPDKSGLPSDRFSAERTGGSVSTLTIQRTQQEDSAVYLCASSLTPAISGQYFGPGTRLTVT.

V gene TRBV27 combines with J gene TRBJ1-3; the TCRdb D gene call, TRBD1, has no DNA to confirm it. Germline CDR1 reads MNHEY; CDR2 reads SMNVEV (reference sequence). This CDR3 region has 13 residues. CDR3 residues: CASSGRIGNTIYF.

The chain has TRBV5-6 and TRBJ1-6; the TRBD1 assignment by TCRdb is unverifiable without DNA. Germline loops: CDR1 SGHDT, CDR2 YYEEEE. The CDR3 extends over 14 amino acids. CDR3: CASSSGRINSPLHF.

This chain uses TRBV4-2 with TRBJ2-7; the D gene TCRdb calls, TRBD2, cannot be checked with no DNA. This CDR3 has 15 residues. From germline, CDR1 is LGHNA and CDR2 YNFKEQ. The CDR3 loop reads CASSLSGGPSYEQYF.

This chain uses TRBV20-1 with TRBJ1-2. Germline assignment: CDR1 DFQATT and CDR2 SNEGSKA (reference sequence). The CDR3 is 14 amino acids. The chain's CDR3 is CSARGGHLNYGYTF.

The chain links TRBV10-3 to TRBJ2-3; the D gene TCRdb calls, TRBD2, cannot be checked with no DNA. This CDR3 spans 16 amino acids. Per germline, CDR1 ENHRY and CDR2 SYGVKD. CDR3 sequence reads: CAISESSGGATDTQYF.

The chain links TRBV5-1 to TRBJ2-3; TCRdb calls TRBD2, which cannot be checked without DNA. The germline CDR1 and CDR2 sequences are SGHRS and YFSETQ. There are 16 residues in the CDR3. The CDR3 here is CASSEGDYRSTDTQYF.